Below, 9 T cell receptor beta chains from the same sample are listed, as sequenced in a study of T cell responses to AZD1222 COVID-19 vaccine. The repertoire was sequenced with immunoSEQ multiplex PCR; TCRdb's copy has only in-frame clones and lacks some. The sample has about 110,000 clones; about 82% are singletons. This material consisted of peripheral blood, taken on day 0 of AZD1222 vaccination. The receptors were gathered from an adult in good health.

The rearrangement uses TRBV11-3 and TRBJ2-1; the D is unclear. CDR1 is SGHNT and CDR2 is YENEEA in the germline V gene. Trimming removed 0 bases from V and 1 base from J, with 4 bases in between. The CDR3 is 14 residues long. Here the CDR3 reads CASSLDKSYNEQFF. Written as DNA, the CDR3 is TGTGCCAGCAGCTTAGACAAATCCTACAATGAGCAGTTCTTC.

The J gene is TRBJ1-5, the V gene TRBV2; 8 bases match TRBD1. The ends lost 4 bases at V and 2 bases at J; junction bases unmatched: 4. The CDR3 covers 15 residues. Germline CDR1 is SNHLY and CDR2 is FYNNEI. DNA of the CDR3: TGTGCCAGCAGTGTCGGGACAGGTCGCAATCAGCCCCAGCATTTT. This gives the protein CASSVGTGRNQPQHF.

The chain joins TRBV5-6 to TRBJ2-5, with D unclear. CDR1 SGHDT and CDR2 YYEEEE come from the germline V gene. Trimming took off 2 bases at V and 2 bases at J, with 1 base between the two ends. The CDR3 runs 11 residues. The CDR3, as DNA: TGTGCCAGCAGCTTTCAAGAGACCCAGTACTTC. This sequence encodes CASSFQETQYF. Complete variable domain (other parts from reference TRBV5-6 and TRBJ2-5): DAGVTQSPTHLIKTRGQQVTLRCSPKSGHDTVSWYQQALGQGPQFIFQYYEEEERQRGNFPDRFSGHQFPNYSSELNVNALLLGDSALYLCASSFQETQYFGPGTRLLVL.

The CDR3 is CASSQSPGQERNTIYF. The CDR3 DNA reads as TGTGCCAGCAGCCAATCCCCGGGACAGGAACGAAACACCATATATTTT. The rearrangement joins TRBV4-2 to TRBJ1-3, with 8 bases identical to TRBD1. The trim removed 2 bases at V and 5 bases at J, leaving 8 bases unmatched. In germline, CDR1 is LGHNA, CDR2 YNFKEQ. The CDR3 has 16 residues.

This clone appeared a single time. The chain links TRBV18 to TRBJ1-2; perhaps TRBD1 as D (5 bases). The CDR3 length is 14 residues. Trimming took off 3 bases at V and 8 bases at J, with 16 bases between the two ends. Germline V gives CDR1 KGHSH, CDR2 LQKENI. The CDR3 protein is CASSPTGTAQGYTF. CDR3 DNA sequence: TGTGCCAGCTCACCGACCGGGACGGCTCAGGGCTACACCTTC. The whole variable domain, filled in from reference TRBV18 and TRBJ1-2, reads NAGVMQNPRHLVRRRGQEARLRCSPMKGHSHVYWYRQLPEEGLKFMVYLQKENIIDESGMPKERFSAEFPKEGPSILRIQQVVRGDSAAYFCASSPTGTAQGYTFGSGTRLTVV.

The V call is TRBV6-5, the J call TRBJ2-7, with D possibly being TRBD1 or TRBD2 (5 bases each). V lost 6 bases and J lost 2, with 14 bases in between. Germline V gene lookup returns CDR1 MNHEY and CDR2 SVGAGI. The CDR3 has 14 residues. CDR3 sequence reads: CASSSRDGTYEQYF. The CDR3 nucleotides read TGTGCCAGCAGCTCTAGGGACGGAACCTACGAGCAGTACTTC.

V gene TRBV18 combines with J gene TRBJ2-1; no firm D call. The CDR3 runs to 15 residues. The V and J ends lost 2 bases and 7 bases respectively, with 15 bases between them. Looked up from germline, CDR1 is KGHSH and CDR2 is LQKENI. CDR3: CASSPSRAGDNEQFF. CDR3 DNA: TGTGCCAGCTCACCATCCCGAGCAGGAGATAATGAGCAGTTCTTC.

The chain couples TRBV11-2 to TRBJ2-1; 9 bases agree with TRBD2. This CDR3 contains 16 residues. The J segment lost 9 bases and the V segment lost 1 base, leaving 10 bases of the junction unmatched. Germline V gene data show CDR1 as SGHAT and CDR2 as FQNNGV. The chain's CDR3 is CASSLVVGLATGEQFF. The DNA of the CDR3 is TGTGCCAGCAGCTTAGTTGTCGGACTAGCGACAGGTGAGCAGTTCTTC.

V gene TRBV6-2 or TRBV6-3 combines with J gene TRBJ1-2, with D uncertain. CDR3 size: 11 residues. Germline CDR1 reads MNHEY; CDR2 reads SVGEGT. Trimming took off 2 bases at V and 9 bases at J, with 7 bases between the two ends. The CDR3 loop reads CASSYGDSYTF. CDR3 DNA: TGTGCCAGCAGTTACGGTGACAGCTACACCTTC.